In this sample, the clone carrying this TCR beta chain turned up once. Its antigen is not identified. Here immunoSEQ multiplex PCR was the method, and the copy in TCRdb shows in-frame clones only, minus some. The sample yields 160,000 or so clones, about 90% seen once. This sample stems from a study of T cell responses to AZD1222 COVID-19 vaccine. Whole-study findings and limits: Donors were mostly white British, more females; clonal diversity possibly underestimated.

Germline V gene lookup returns CDR1 SEHNR and CDR2 FQNEAQ (reference sequence). Trimming removed 5 bases at V and 9 bases at J, with 16 bases between. The CDR3 is made up of 13 amino acids. The receptor was derived from an adult who received the AZD1222 COVID-19 vaccine. The source material was peripheral blood, sampled 28 days after the second AZD1222 dose. The rearrangement joins TRBV7-9 to TRBJ1-1; TRBD1 might be the D (6 bases). CDR3 coding DNA: TGTGCCAGCAGCGGACCAGGGGTCCCTAAAGCTTTCTTT. Encoded protein: CASSGPGVPKAFF. The variable domain in full, completed from reference TRBV7-9 and TRBJ1-1, reads DTGVSQNPRHKITKRGQNVTFRCDPISEHNRLYWYRQTLGQGPEFLTYFQNEAQLEKSRLLSDRFSAERPKGSFSTLEIQRTEQGDSAMYLCASSGPGVPKAFFGQGTRLTVV.